Presented here are 25 T cell receptor beta chains from one specimen sequenced in a study of blood T cell repertoires in COVID-19. Some clones are missing from TCRdb's copy, which holds only in-frame ones; the method was immunoSEQ multiplex PCR. This sample yields about 12,000 clones, of which approximately 70% are seen a single time; 9.5% to 13% belongs to the top ten. The specimen sequenced was peripheral blood. These TCRs come from a man aged 55 to 69 with COVID-19, enrolled during active disease.

The table lists this clone with a few counts. The chain carries TRBV29-1 and TRBJ2-3, with 8 bases lining up with TRBD2. The V gene's germline CDR1 is SQVTM and CDR2 ANQGSEA. V trimming: 6 bases; J trimming: 4 bases; junction bases outside the gene matches: 6. This CDR3 contains 13 residues. CDR3 coding DNA: TGCAGCGTCCGAGGACTAGCCGCAGATACGCAGTATTTT. This encodes CSVRGLAADTQYF.

V is TRBV14 and J is TRBJ2-5; the match to TRBD2 covers 10 bases. The CDR3 runs 18 residues. Germline V gene data show CDR1 as SGHDN and CDR2 as FVKESK. Germline trimming cut 0 bases from V and 6 bases from J; bases unmatched to any gene: 13. The CDR3 DNA follows: TGTGCCAGCAGCCAAGATGGAAGAGCGGGGGGGACCTTGAAGACCCAGTACTTC. This codes for CASSQDGRAGGTLKTQYF.

The chain uses TRBV5-6 and TRBJ2-2, with 16 bases fitting TRBD2. V lost 0 bases, J lost 5 bases, and 7 bases stayed unmatched. This CDR3 comprises 19 residues. Germline V gene sequence: CDR1 SGHDT, CDR2 YYEEEE. The CDR3 region is CASSLAGTSGGAWTGELFF. CDR3 in DNA: TGTGCCAGCAGCTTGGCCGGGACTAGCGGGGGGGCCTGGACCGGGGAGCTGTTTTTT.

The V call is TRBV15, the J call TRBJ2-7, with TRBD1 identical over 8 bases. J lost 7 bases, V lost 0 bases, and 8 bases had no gene match. CDR3 length: 15 amino acids. Germline V gene data show CDR1 as LNHNV and CDR2 as YYDKDF (reference sequence). For the CDR3, the DNA is TGTGCCACCAGCAGAGATTGGGGACAGGTGGGGGAGCAGTACGTC. It codes for CATSRDWGQVGEQYV.

In the case of this clone: One end of the junction is discordant with germline, which a read error may explain. This chain links TRBV5-5 with TRBJ2-1, with D perhaps TRBD2 (5 bases). The CDR3 is 12 amino acids. Germline assignment: CDR1 SGHKS and CDR2 YYEKEE (reference sequence). CDR3 DNA: TGTGCCACCACGGACTCCGACAATGAGCAGTTCTTC. Its protein product is CATTDSDNEQFF.

The V call is TRBV28, the J call TRBJ2-3, with 7 positions matching TRBD2. Germline V gives CDR1 MDHEN, CDR2 SYDVKM. After removal of 4 bases from V and 6 bases from J, the junction contained 10 bases not matched to a gene. This CDR3 has 15 amino acids. CDR3 sequence (DNA): TGTGCCAGCAGTTCTAAGGGCGGGGGTGCCGATACGCAGTATTTT. The encoded protein is CASSSKGGGADTQYF.

In its sample, this clone was seen a few times. This rearrangement joins TRBV5-1 to TRBJ1-4; TRBD1 aligns across 8 bases. CDR3 size: 15 residues. The ends lost 0 bases at V and 5 bases at J; junction bases unmatched: 3. In germline, CDR1 is SGHRS, CDR2 YFSETQ. CDR3 coding DNA: TGCGCCAGCAGCTTGGCAGGGACAGGAAATGAAAAACTGTTTTTT. Amino acids: CASSLAGTGNEKLFF.

The chain has TRBV27 and TRBJ2-2, with D maybe TRBD1 (6 bases). V was clipped by 10 bases and J by 6 bases, with 18 bases between them. This CDR3 is 14 amino acids long. The germline CDR1 and CDR2 sequences are MNHEY and SMNVEV (reference sequence). The CDR3 nucleotides read TGTGCCACAGGACCGGGACAATCGGCCGGGGAGCTGTTTTTT. Its protein is CATGPGQSAGELFF.

The gene calls are TRBV7-2 and TRBJ2-1, with 7 bases that match TRBD1. This CDR3 spans 15 amino acids. The ends lost 3 bases at V and 4 bases at J; junction bases unmatched: 6. Germline lookup yields CDR1 SGHTA and CDR2 FQGNSA. As DNA, the CDR3 is TGTGCCAGCAGCTTCGGACAGGCGAGATACAATGAGCAGTTCTTC. It translates to CASSFGQARYNEQFF.

This clone was seen only a few times. This chain connects TRBV7-2 to TRBJ2-7, with D tentatively TRBD2 (7 bases). The V end lost 3 bases, the J end lost 5 bases, and 11 bases lay between the germline ends. The CDR3 is made up of 13 amino acids. In germline, CDR1 is SGHTA, CDR2 FQGNSA. CDR3 region: CASSFWGGHEQYV. CDR3 DNA: TGTGCCAGCAGCTTCTGGGGGGGCCACGAGCAGTACGTC.

This clone appeared once. This sequence joins TRBV11-1 and TRBJ2-3; TRBD2 might be the D (6 bases). CDR3 length equals 15 residues. Germline lookup yields CDR1 SGHAT and CDR2 FQDESV (reference sequence). With 2 bases removed from V and 2 bases from J, the gap between germline ends came to 11 bases. The CDR3 nucleotides read TGTGCCAGCAGCTTATTTGGGCGGGACACAGATACGCAGTATTTT. This sequence encodes CASSLFGRDTDTQYF.

CDR3 residues: CASSYLPGQGVTEAFF. In DNA form, the CDR3 reads TGTGCCAGCAGTTACCTTCCAGGACAGGGGGTCACTGAAGCTTTCTTT. The J gene is TRBJ1-1, the V gene TRBV6-5; 10 positions match TRBD1. V lost 2 bases, J lost 4 bases, and 7 bases stayed unmatched. Germline values: CDR1 MNHEY, CDR2 SVGAGI. There are 16 residues in the CDR3.

The DNA of the CDR3 is TGTGCCAGCAGCCCCGGGGGGGCCTATGGCTACACCTTC. It translates to CASSPGGAYGYTF. The gene calls are TRBV7-2 and TRBJ1-2; the D gene is possibly TRBD1 (6 bases). With 5 bases removed from V and 4 bases from J, the gap between germline ends came to 11 bases. The CDR3 has 13 amino acids. Germline V gene lookup returns CDR1 SGHTA and CDR2 FQGNSA.

The chain joins TRBV25-1 to TRBJ1-5; no clear D gene. Trimming left V 3 bases short and J 2 bases short, with 11 bases between. The CDR3 sequence is 15 residues long. Germline loops: CDR1 MGHDK, CDR2 SYGVNS. CDR3 residues: CASSDSRRGNQPQHF. Here the CDR3 DNA reads TGTGCCAGCAGTGACTCTCGGAGGGGCAATCAGCCCCAGCATTTT.

The CDR3 coding sequence is TGCGCCAGCAGCCAAAGCACTAGCACAGATACGCAGTATTTT. Protein: CASSQSTSTDTQYF. The chain employs TRBV4-1 and TRBJ2-3; D remains unclear. Germline V lookup: CDR1 MGHRA, CDR2 YSYEKL. This CDR3 has 14 residues. Trimming took off 2 bases at V and 0 bases at J, with 6 bases between the two ends.

This clone was detected a few times. The chain links TRBV5-1 to TRBJ2-1; 9 bases are a match to TRBD2. Germline assignment: CDR1 SGHRS and CDR2 YFSETQ. The CDR3 length is 16 residues. V was pared by 7 bases and J by 4 bases, with 12 bases of the junction left unmatched. The CDR3 bases are TGCGCCAGCTCCCTCTCCGGGACTAGCAATTACAATGAGCAGTTCTTC. Amino acids: CASSLSGTSNYNEQFF.

The chain couples TRBV18 to TRBJ2-4; a weak D match, TRBD1 (5 bases). The CDR3 has 14 residues. The germline V and J ends were trimmed by 3 bases and 5 bases, with 11 bases remaining between them. Germline-derived CDR1 and CDR2 are KGHSH and LQKENI. The CDR3 here is CASSPSGYENIQYF. The CDR3 DNA is TGTGCCAGCTCACCTTCAGGGTATGAAAACATTCAGTACTTC.

The chain employs TRBV5-6 and TRBJ2-1; 12 bases agree with TRBD2. This CDR3 has 15 residues. The J segment lost 3 bases and the V segment lost 6 bases, leaving 4 bases of the junction unmatched. Germline CDR1 SGHDT, CDR2 YYEEEE. The CDR3 DNA reads TGTGCCAGCACCCGACTAGCGGGAGACTACAATGAGCAGTTCTTC. It codes for CASTRLAGDYNEQFF.

The chain couples TRBV6-5 to TRBJ2-1, with a weak D call TRBD1 (6 bases). Trimming took 6 bases from V and 2 from J, leaving 14 bases between them. This CDR3 has 15 amino acids. CDR1 and CDR2 from the germline V gene are MNHEY and SVGAGI. CDR3 DNA: TGTGCCAGCAGCGTAGACAGGAACCCCTACAATGAGCAGTTCTTC. This sequence encodes CASSVDRNPYNEQFF.

This clone was recorded only once. V usage is TRBV3-1 (or the pseudogene TRBV3-2) and J usage is TRBJ1-3; D might be TRBD1 (5 bases). The CDR3 has 16 amino acids. CDR1 LGHDT and CDR2 YNNKEL come from the germline V gene (reference sequence). Trimming took 2 bases from V and 1 from J, leaving 12 bases between them. The CDR3: CASSQWGPTSGNTIYF. In DNA form, the CDR3 reads TGTGCCAGCAGCCAATGGGGCCCCACGTCTGGAAACACCATATATTTT.

This clone appeared a single time. V is TRBV6-5 and J is TRBJ1-2; 9 bases map to TRBD1. This CDR3 is built from 14 residues. Germline V lookup: CDR1 MNHEY, CDR2 SVGAGI. Unmatched junction bases numbered 6, after V lost 2 bases and J lost 8 bases. CDR3 amino acids: CASSYGGQGRGYTF. The CDR3 region has the DNA TGTGCCAGCAGTTACGGGGGACAGGGAAGGGGCTACACCTTC.

The rearrangement uses TRBV9 and TRBJ1-1; weak D call: TRBD1 (6 bases). The length of the CDR3 is 14 residues. V was shortened by 4 bases and J by 5 bases, with 15 bases between the two germline ends. The V gene's germline CDR1 is SGDLS and CDR2 YYNGEE. The CDR3 is CASSPSTGSTEAFF. The CDR3 DNA follows: TGTGCCAGCAGCCCCTCGACAGGAAGTACTGAAGCTTTCTTT.

This chain connects TRBV28 to TRBJ2-3, with D perhaps matching TRBD1 (5 bases). Per germline, CDR1 MDHEN and CDR2 SYDVKM. The CDR3 has 15 amino acids. The germline V and J ends were trimmed by 5 bases and 0 bases, with 12 bases remaining between them. The chain's CDR3 is CASSNQGSSTDTQYF. The DNA of the CDR3 is TGTGCCAGCAGTAACCAGGGTTCTAGCACAGATACGCAGTATTTT. Drawing the rest from reference TRBV28 and TRBJ2-3, the complete variable domain is DVKVTQSSRYLVKRTGEKVFLECVQDMDHENMFWYRQDPGLGLRLIYFSYDVKMKEKGDIPEGYSVSREKKERFSLILESASTNQTSMYLCASSNQGSSTDTQYFGPGTRLTVL.

The V and J genes are TRBV6-5 and TRBJ2-3; 8 nucleotides agree with TRBD2. The V segment lost 7 bases and the J segment 2 bases; nucleotides outside the gene matches: 5. The CDR3 consists of 14 residues. Germline V gene lookup returns CDR1 MNHEY and CDR2 SVGAGI. In DNA, the CDR3 is TGTGCCAGCAAGTCGCGGGGGGCCACAGATACGCAGTATTTT. It is translated as CASKSRGATDTQYF.

This chain uses TRBV27 with TRBJ2-5, with a weak D call TRBD1 (6 bases). The CDR3 sequence is 14 residues long. Trimming stripped 3 bases from V and 4 bases from J, with 12 bases between. Germline V lookup: CDR1 MNHEY, CDR2 SMNVEV (reference sequence). Here the CDR3 reads CASSLYRARETQYF. As DNA, the CDR3 is TGTGCCAGCAGTTTGTACAGGGCCAGAGAGACCCAGTACTTC.